This TCR beta chain appears in the sequencing data of a study of regulatory T cells in long-lasting Graves disease (dated by TCRdb to the early 2020s). Background for the entire study: Persistent Graves' disease was defined as antithyroid drug treatment for over 5 years with persistently positive TSH receptor autoantibodies. This study used TCR sequencing and RNA sequencing of peripheral blood to compare persistent Graves' disease patients against newly diagnosed Graves' disease patients. The study was registered as a clinical trial and conducted in China. A total of roughly 35 samples were covered by TCR sequencing, comprising approximately 13 persistent and about 20 newly diagnosed Graves' disease patients. Persistent Graves' disease patients in the clinical cohort had taken antithyroid drugs for approximately 10 years on average. Overall study results and their limits: Only the TCR beta chain was sequenced and analyzed. TRBV28, TRBJ1-2 and TRBJ2-5 were preferentially used in persistent disease, while TRBV20-1 and TRBJ2-1 were favored in newly diagnosed disease. Compared with newly diagnosed patients, patients with persistent Graves' disease had lower TCR Shannon entropy and fewer highly expanded clones, which suggests clonal expansion. A larger number of public clonotypes was shared among persistent patients (approximately 3,000) than among newly diagnosed patients (more than 850). The authors acknowledged the small sample size as a limitation that may reduce accuracy. Only peripheral blood was studied, because thyroid tissue, the primary lesion, was inaccessible.

The CDR3 covers 15 residues, taking in both the cysteine and the phenylalanine. Only the CDR3 region is kept as DNA, spanning 45 bases read in frame from base 1. The germline V gene specifies SGHRS as CDR1 and YFSETQ as CDR2. With regard to this clonotype: Its antigen has not been determined. One base away lies a much larger clone, so this may be a sequencing read error.

The time point label corresponds to: persistent/refractory GD, antithyroid drugs over 5 years with positive TRAb. RNA was extracted from PBMCs in TRIzol for both TCR sequencing and RNA sequencing. The diagnosis of Graves' disease followed American Thyroid Association guidelines. Patients for the study were recruited at an endocrinology department in Xi'an, China. Each patient gave approximately 10 milliliters of peripheral blood, collected in an EDTA anticoagulant tube. Ficoll Paque Plus density gradient separation was used to isolate PBMCs, and no further T cell sorting was done. An Agilent 2100 Bioanalyzer and agarose gel were used to check RNA quality, and a NanoDrop 2000 was used to measure RNA concentration. Libraries came from multiplex PCR. Sequencing was performed on an Illumina HiSeq 4000. TCR beta libraries were built with iRepertoire HTBI primers and Arm-PCR amplification of CDR3 regions. Before sequencing, the PCR products underwent gel purification. Concerning the study's data processing: Gene usage analysis of CDR3 amino acid clonotypes relied on the approximately 60 TRBV and about 15 TRBJ segments identified across samples. COPE and FqMerger were used to merge filtered high-quality paired reads into contigs. BLAST was used to align contigs to IMGT TRBV, TRBD and TRBJ reference genes, with CDR3 defined following IMGT. Any clonotype with a frequency above 0.1% was classified as a highly expanded clone. Shannon entropy served as the measure of repertoire diversity, while the Gini coefficient captured V-J evenness. A clonotype was considered public if more than one individual shared it. The public reads were reanalyzed by TCRdb: fastp trimming at Q25, MiXCR alignment, in-frame beta chains only. Rows with a matching CDR3 protein are joined into one entry that keeps the most common DNA and genes. TCRdb, rather than the study authors, made the V and J calls. The sample has 350,000 to 500,000 distinct CDR3 sequences on record, roughly a fifth of them singletons. Jointly, the top ten make up around an eighth of the sample.

The sequence links TRBV5-1 to TRBJ1-1; a stretch of 10 junction bases matches TRBD1. The sequence was obtained from a female donor with Graves disease. The sequences come from peripheral blood mononuclear cells (PBMCs), collected when the disease was refractory, from a patient treated with antithyroid drugs. This receptor has the CDR3 CASSLRQGAGNEAFF. The nucleotide sequence reads TGTGCCAGCAGCCTCAGACAGGGGGCGGGGAATGAAGCTTTCTTT.